The rows below give T cell receptor beta chains drawn from one sample of a study of beta chain features in type 1 diabetes. Using immunoSEQ multiplex PCR, the repertoire was profiled, and TCRdb retains in-frame clones only, with some absent. The table shows fewer than 900,000 clones, with roughly 17% occurring only once. Sequencing was performed on naive CD4+ T cells from blood. The receptors originated from a woman between 18 and 30 years old in good health. Each CDR3 is given with its conserved first and last residue. Each record gives: J gene, CDR3 length, clone size, D gene, V gene, CDR3 DNA, CDR3 protein. D genes are given only for firm matches. Clone sizes are given selectively: once, few, many, or a class where the clone is expanded.

TRBJ2-7 15 few . TRBV15 TGTGCCACCAGCAGAGAATGGGGGCCATCCTACGAGCAGTACTTC CATSREWGPSYEQYF
TRBJ2-7 14 . . TRBV7-3 TGTGCCAGCAGCCCCCGGGGTTATAGCTACGAGCAGTACTTC CASSPRGYSYEQYF
TRBJ2-7 15 few TRBD2 TRBV6-6 TGTGCCAGCAGTTACGGTAGACTAGCGGGAGACGAGCAGTACTTC CASSYGRLAGDEQYF
TRBJ2-2 14 few . TRBV7-9 TGTGCCAGCAGCCTGGCCCCGAACACCGGGGAGCTGTTTTTT CASSLAPNTGELFF
TRBJ2-7 15 . . TRBV13 TGTGCCAGCAGCCCCTCGGGGCTATGGAGCTACGAGCAGTACTTC CASSPSGLWSYEQYF
TRBJ1-5 13 . . TRBV28 TGTGCCAGCAGTTTGGTTAGCAATCAGCCCCAGCATTTT CASSLVSNQPQHF
TRBJ2-7 11 few . TRBV20-1 TGCAGTGCTAGTCGGTTGGGATTGGTCTACTTC CSASRLGLVYF
TRBJ2-3 14 . . TRBV9 TGTGCCAGCAGCCTAGAGGGCAGGGCAGATACGCAGTATTTT CASSLEGRADTQYF
TRBJ2-4 15 . . TRBV29-1 TGCAGCGTTGATCGGTTGCCGTTAGCCAAAAACATTCAGTACTTC CSVDRLPLAKNIQYF
TRBJ1-5 16 . . TRBV15 TGTGCCACCAGCACCTTTACAACAGGTTCCGGTCAGCCCCAGCATTTT CATSTFTTGSGQPQHF
TRBJ2-5 16 . . TRBV13 TGTGCCAGCAGCTTAGGCGCCGGACACGGAGTTCTGAAGCAGTACTTC CASSLGAGHGVLKQYF
TRBJ2-2 14 . . TRBV7-8 TGTGCCAGCAGCTGGCCACCGAACCGCCGGGAGCTGTTTTTT CASSWPPNRRELFF
TRBJ2-5 15 . . TRBV5-1 TGCGCCAGCAGCCTACAAGGGACGGTACAAGAGACCCAGTACTTC CASSLQGTVQETQYF
TRBJ2-5 15 few . TRBV11-2 TGTGCCAGCAGCTTAGTTTCTCTGAACGGCGAGACCCAGTACTTC CASSLVSLNGETQYF
TRBJ2-7 13 few TRBD2 TRBV28 TGTGCCAGCAGTGCTAGCGGTACCTACGAGCAGTACTTC CASSASGTYEQYF
TRBJ2-3 16 . TRBD1 TRBV18 TGTGCCAGCTCACCATTTGACAGGGCAGGATCAGATACGCAGTATTTT CASSPFDRAGSDTQYF
TRBJ2-5 11 . . TRBV2 TGTGCCAGCTCGGGGCAAGAGACCCAGTACTTC CASSGQETQYF
TRBJ2-7 10 . . TRBV6-1 TGTGCCAGCAGTGAATCCGAGCGGTACTTC CASSESERYF
TRBJ1-2 13 few TRBD1 TRBV25-1 TGTGCCAGCAGTGCGACAGGGGGCTATGGCTACACCTTC CASSATGGYGYTF
TRBJ1-4 15 . . TRBV6-1 TGTGCCAGCAGTGAACAGGTTGCAACTAATGAAAAACTGTTTTTT CASSEQVATNEKLFF
TRBJ2-5 16 few TRBD1 TRBV28 TGTGCCAGCAGTTTAGACCTCGGACAGGCGAAAGAGACCCAGTACTTC CASSLDLGQAKETQYF
TRBJ1-3 15 few TRBD1 TRBV5-6 TGTGCCAGCAGCTTGACAGGGGACCCTGGAAACACCATATATTTT CASSLTGDPGNTIYF
TRBJ2-7 14 . . TRBV18 TGTGCCAGCTCACTCCGGGACCTACCCTACGAGCAGTACTTC CASSLRDLPYEQYF
TRBJ2-7 16 . TRBD2 TRBV2 TGTGCCAGCAGTACCGACAAAGGTGGACTAGCGTGGGAGCAGTACTTC CASSTDKGGLAWEQYF
TRBJ2-4 17 . . TRBV2 TGTGCCAGCAGTGAAGGTCTAGCGAGGATAGGCAAAAACATTCAGTACTTC CASSEGLARIGKNIQYF
TRBJ2-3 18 few TRBD2 TRBV10-3 TGTGCCATCAGTGAGTCGTGGACTAGCGGGAGGAACACAGATACGCAGTATTTT CAISESWTSGRNTDTQYF
TRBJ2-7 12 few . TRBV25-1 TGTGCCAGCAGTGAATATGGTTACGAGCAGTACTTC CASSEYGYEQYF
TRBJ1-1 14 . . TRBV4-3 TGCGCCAGCAGCCAAGAGGTTCGTAACACTGAAGCTTTCTTT CASSQEVRNTEAFF
TRBJ2-3 17 few . TRBV7-6 TGTGCCAGCAGCATCCTAACAGCGTCGACTAGCACAGATACGCAGTATTTT CASSILTASTSTDTQYF
TRBJ1-5 14 . . TRBV2 TGTGCCAGCAGTTTGGGGAGGACGGGCCAGCCCCAGCATTTT CASSLGRTGQPQHF
TRBJ2-5 14 . TRBD1 TRBV7-6 TGTGCCAGCAGCCTACACAGGGGGTGGGAGACCCAGTACTTC CASSLHRGWETQYF
TRBJ2-1 15 . . TRBV4-3 TGCGCCAGCAGCCACGACCTTACTAGCCTCCAGGAGCAGTTCTTC CASSHDLTSLQEQFF
TRBJ2-1 13 . . TRBV11-2 TGTGCCAGCAGCTTAGGACTGCCGAATGAGCAGTTCTTC CASSLGLPNEQFF
TRBJ2-7 16 few TRBD1 TRBV7-8 TGTGCCAGCAGCCGTAGGAGGACAGGTGAGACCTACGAGCAGTACTTC CASSRRRTGETYEQYF
TRBJ2-5 14 few TRBD2 TRBV10-3 TGTGCCACCAACCGGGGCGGGGGTCAAGAGACCCAGTACTTC CATNRGGGQETQYF
TRBJ2-5 13 . . TRBV28 TGTGCCAGCAGTTTAACGGGGCGTGCGGCCCAGTACTTC CASSLTGRAAQYF
TRBJ2-5 14 few . TRBV18 TGTGCCAGCTCACCACCCGGGACGGAAGAGACCCAGTACTTC CASSPPGTEETQYF
TRBJ2-2 17 few TRBD2 TRBV7-6 TGTGCCAGCAGCCCGGTGCGACTAGCGGGACGCCACCGGGAGCTGTTTTTT CASSPVRLAGRHRELFF
TRBJ2-7 14 few . TRBV28 TGTGCCAGCAACGTACCTGGGTCTGGGTTCGAGCAGTACTTC CASNVPGSGFEQYF
TRBJ2-2 16 . . TRBV9 TGTGCCAGCAGCCTCTCCGGGACGGTGAACACCGGGGAGCTGTTTTTT CASSLSGTVNTGELFF
TRBJ2-5 16 . TRBD2 TRBV5-1 TGCGCCAGCAGCATTGGGACTAGCGGACGCCAAGAGACCCAGTACTTC CASSIGTSGRQETQYF
TRBJ2-7 14 few TRBD2 TRBV28 TGTGCCAGCAGTTTACTAGCGGGTCTGGGGGAGCAGTACTTC CASSLLAGLGEQYF
TRBJ1-5 13 . . TRBV7-3 TGTGCCAGCAGCTATAACAGACATCAGCCCCAGCATTTT CASSYNRHQPQHF
TRBJ2-1 15 few TRBD2 TRBV5-4 TGTGCCAGCAGCTTGTGGCGGGGGGAAAACAATGAGCAGTTCTTC CASSLWRGENNEQFF
TRBJ2-7 13 few . TRBV18 TGTGCCAGCTCACCCCAGAGACAGGACGAGCAGTACTTC CASSPQRQDEQYF
TRBJ2-2 14 few . TRBV7-2 TGTGCCAGCACCCTAGCCGCAGGGGCCGGGGAGCTGTTTTTT CASTLAAGAGELFF
TRBJ2-1 14 . TRBD2 TRBV5-5 TGTGCCAGCGAATTAGCGGGCTCTCCCAATGAGCAGTTCTTC CASELAGSPNEQFF
TRBJ1-3 16 few . TRBV15 TGTGCCACCAGCAGAGACGATTTCCACTCTGGAAACACCATATATTTT CATSRDDFHSGNTIYF
TRBJ2-7 15 . . TRBV5-1 TGCGCCAGCAGCCCCTTCGGACAGCTTCGCTACGAGCAGTACTTC CASSPFGQLRYEQYF
TRBJ2-1 12 . TRBD2 TRBV6-5 TGTGCCAGCAGCCCCCTAGCGGGAGAGCAGTTCTTC CASSPLAGEQFF
TRBJ2-3 13 . . TRBV7-2 TGTGCCAGCAGCTTAGTGTACGGTGATACGCAGTATTTT CASSLVYGDTQYF
TRBJ2-3 14 . . TRBV10-3 TGTGCCGTCCTACAGGGAACTAGCACAGATACGCAGTATTTT CAVLQGTSTDTQYF
TRBJ2-2 12 . . TRBV7-9 TGTGCCAGCGGGCCCCCAACCGGGGAGCTGTTTTTT CASGPPTGELFF
TRBJ2-6 16 few . TRBV7-2 TGTGCCAGCAGCTTAGCATACGGGGCTGGGGCCAACGTCCTGACTTTC CASSLAYGAGANVLTF